Listed here are 12 T cell receptor beta chains from one sample, sequenced in a study of T cells in Graves' hyperthyroidism and ophthalmopathy. RNA transcripts gave rise to amplified TCR beta CDR3 regions. First-round RT-PCR of the TCR CDR3 relied on the HTBI primer set. TCRdb re-called the multiplex PCR reads through MiXCR, storing one row per CDR3 protein. The data show hundreds of thousands of distinct CDR3 sequences, with around 22% seen just once and about 11% held by the top ten. The sample comprised blood. These receptors came from a woman aged 30 to 39 with Graves' ophthalmopathy.

This clonotype was counted a few times. The gene calls are TRBV7-6 and TRBJ1-1; D is unclear. V lost 5 bases and J lost 10, with 17 bases in between. Germline V lookup: CDR1 SGHVS, CDR2 FNYEAQ. The CDR3 sequence is 13 residues long. The CDR3 bases are TGTGCCAGCAGCAAAGACCCAGGTGTCGGAGCTTTCTTT. Encoded protein: CASSKDPGVGAFF.

This clonotype was recorded at least ten times. A junction end diverges from the germline sequence, so it may reflect a read error. The V gene is TRBV12-3 or TRBV12-4, the J gene TRBJ1-1; TRBD1 might be the D (5 bases). The CDR3 consists of 14 residues. CDR3 DNA: TGTGCCAGCAGCTCCCCTGGGGGGAACGCTGAAGCTTTCTTT. Translated: CASSSPGGNAEAFF.

Comments on this clonotype: This may be a read error, as it is one base from a much larger clone. The chain links TRBV5-5 to TRBJ2-7; 11 positions match TRBD1. CDR3 length equals 13 residues. CDR1 is SGHKS, CDR2 YYEKEE, per germline (reference sequence). V trimming: 3 bases; J trimming: 10 bases; junction bases outside the gene matches: 6. The CDR3 loop reads CASSSGTGGDQYF. Written as DNA, the CDR3 is TGTGCCAGCAGCTCTGGGACAGGGGGTGATCAGTACTTC.

The rearrangement joins TRBV12-3 or TRBV12-4 to TRBJ1-5; no definite D call. V lost 3 bases and J lost 3, with 6 bases in between. The CDR3 is 13 amino acids. The CDR3 region is CASSFSYNQPQHF. The CDR3 DNA sequence: TGTGCCAGCAGTTTTTCCTACAATCAGCCCCAGCATTTT.

This clonotype was observed many times. V is TRBV12-3 or TRBV12-4 and J is TRBJ1-2; D not certain. The CDR3 spans 13 residues. V was cut by 7 bases and J by 4 bases, with 13 bases left in between. DNA of the CDR3: TGTGCCAGCACCCCTATGCGAATCTATGGCTACACCTTC. This sequence encodes CASTPMRIYGYTF.

The chain has TRBV12-3 or TRBV12-4 and TRBJ2-7; 7 bases are a match to TRBD2. The CDR3 spans 14 residues. V was clipped by 2 bases and J by 7 bases; unmatched bases: 8. The CDR3: CASSLREGLGEQYF. CDR3 DNA: TGTGCCAGCAGTTTAAGGGAGGGTCTCGGTGAGCAGTACTTC.

This clonotype was found many times. The chain combines TRBV6-1 with TRBJ1-5, with 11 bases that match TRBD1. Germline trimming cut 3 bases from V and 7 bases from J; bases unmatched to any gene: 5. CDR3 size: 15 residues. CDR1 and CDR2 from the germline V gene are MNHNS and SASEGT. This chain's CDR3 is CASSEDRGLGQPQHF. The CDR3 DNA follows: TGTGCCAGCAGTGAGGACAGGGGGCTGGGGCAGCCCCAGCATTTT.

This clonotype was counted only a few times. The chain recombines TRBV12-3 or TRBV12-4 with TRBJ1-2; TRBD1 might be the D (6 bases). V was cut by 2 bases and J by 1 base, with 14 bases left in between. The length of the CDR3 is 16 residues. CDR3 in amino acids: CASSLSGGADNYGYTF. CDR3 coding DNA: TGTGCCAGCAGTTTATCGGGGGGCGCCGATAACTATGGCTACACCTTC.

This clonotype was counted at least ten times. The chain has TRBV11-1 and TRBJ1-1, with 7 bases matching TRBD1. Germline lookup yields CDR1 SGHAT and CDR2 FQDESV (reference sequence). V gave up 5 bases and J gave up 2 bases; unmatched junction bases: 11. The CDR3 contains 16 residues. CDR3 in DNA: TGTGCCAGCAGCCCCCCCCCGGACAGGCCCAACACTGAAGCTTTCTTT. It translates to CASSPPPDRPNTEAFF.

The chain employs TRBV6-5 and TRBJ2-2; D possibly corresponds to TRBD1 (6 bases). Deletions cut 2 bases from V and 6 bases from J, with 16 bases between. Germline V lookup: CDR1 MNHEY, CDR2 SVGAGI. This CDR3 has 16 residues. The CDR3 loop reads CASSYGTPVVPGELFF. The CDR3 DNA is TGTGCCAGCAGTTACGGGACACCCGTCGTGCCCGGGGAGCTGTTTTTT.

This clonotype has a count of ten or more. The chain recombines TRBV6-1 with TRBJ1-3, with D possibly TRBD1 on 6 matching bases. V lost 6 bases to trimming and J lost 0 bases, with 9 bases between them. The CDR3 extends over 14 amino acids. Germline V gene data show CDR1 as MNHNS and CDR2 as SASEGT. The CDR3: CASRDRYSGNTIYF. For the CDR3, the DNA is TGTGCCAGCAGGGACAGATACTCTGGAAACACCATATATTTT.

The chain carries TRBV6-5 and TRBJ1-2; tentatively, D is TRBD1 (6 bases). V lost 2 bases and J lost 3, with 13 bases in between. Germline values: CDR1 MNHEY, CDR2 SVGAGI. The CDR3 runs 15 residues. The CDR3 DNA is TGTGCCAGCAGTTACCGAAGACAGGTGGACTATGGCTACACCTTC. Translation: CASSYRRQVDYGYTF.